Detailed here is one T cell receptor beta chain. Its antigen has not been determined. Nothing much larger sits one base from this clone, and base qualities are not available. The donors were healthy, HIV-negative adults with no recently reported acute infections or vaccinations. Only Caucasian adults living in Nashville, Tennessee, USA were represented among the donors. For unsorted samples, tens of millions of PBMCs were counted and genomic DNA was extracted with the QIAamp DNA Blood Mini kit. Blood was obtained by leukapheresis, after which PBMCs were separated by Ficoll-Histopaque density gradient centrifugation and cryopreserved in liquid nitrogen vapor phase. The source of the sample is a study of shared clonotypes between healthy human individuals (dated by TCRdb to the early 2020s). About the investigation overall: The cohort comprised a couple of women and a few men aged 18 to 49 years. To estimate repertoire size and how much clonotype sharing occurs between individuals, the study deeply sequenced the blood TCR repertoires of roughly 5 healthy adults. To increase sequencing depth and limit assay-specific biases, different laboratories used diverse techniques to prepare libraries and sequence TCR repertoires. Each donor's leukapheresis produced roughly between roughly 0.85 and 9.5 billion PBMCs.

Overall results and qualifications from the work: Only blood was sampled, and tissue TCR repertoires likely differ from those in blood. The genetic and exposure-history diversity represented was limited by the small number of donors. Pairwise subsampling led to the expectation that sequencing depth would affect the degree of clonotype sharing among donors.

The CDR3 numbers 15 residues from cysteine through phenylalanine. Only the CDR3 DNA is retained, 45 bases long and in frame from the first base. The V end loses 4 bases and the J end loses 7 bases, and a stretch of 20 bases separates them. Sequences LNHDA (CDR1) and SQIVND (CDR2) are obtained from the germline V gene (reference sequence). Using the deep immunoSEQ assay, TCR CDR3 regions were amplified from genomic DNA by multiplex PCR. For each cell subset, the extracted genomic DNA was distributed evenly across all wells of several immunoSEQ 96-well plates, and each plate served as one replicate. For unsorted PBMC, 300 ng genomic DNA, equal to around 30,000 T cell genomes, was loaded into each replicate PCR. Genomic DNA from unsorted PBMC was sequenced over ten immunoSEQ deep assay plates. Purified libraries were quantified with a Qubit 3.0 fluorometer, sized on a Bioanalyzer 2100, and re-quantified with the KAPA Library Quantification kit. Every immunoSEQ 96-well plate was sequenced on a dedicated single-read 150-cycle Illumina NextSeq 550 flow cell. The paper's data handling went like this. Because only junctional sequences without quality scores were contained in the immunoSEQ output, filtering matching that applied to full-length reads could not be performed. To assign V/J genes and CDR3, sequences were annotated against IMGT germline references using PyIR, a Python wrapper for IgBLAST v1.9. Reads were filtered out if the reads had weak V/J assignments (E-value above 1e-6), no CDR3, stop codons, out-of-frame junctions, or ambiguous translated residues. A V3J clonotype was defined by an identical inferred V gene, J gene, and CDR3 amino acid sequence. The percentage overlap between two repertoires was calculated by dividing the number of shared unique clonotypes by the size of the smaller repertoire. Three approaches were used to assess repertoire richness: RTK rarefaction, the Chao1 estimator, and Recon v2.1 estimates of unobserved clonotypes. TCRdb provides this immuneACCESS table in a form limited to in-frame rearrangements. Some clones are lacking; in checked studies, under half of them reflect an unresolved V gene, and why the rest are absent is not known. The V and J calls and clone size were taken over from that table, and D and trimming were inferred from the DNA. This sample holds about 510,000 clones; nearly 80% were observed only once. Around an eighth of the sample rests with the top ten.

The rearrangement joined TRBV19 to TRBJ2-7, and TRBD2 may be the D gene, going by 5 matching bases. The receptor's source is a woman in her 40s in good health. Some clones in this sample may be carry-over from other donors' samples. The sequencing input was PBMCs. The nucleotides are TGTGCCAGTAGTAGAGAACTAGGAAGTAGGAAGGAGCAGTACTTC. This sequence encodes CASSRELGSRKEQYF.